This T cell receptor beta chain was observed in a study of blood T cell repertoires in COVID-19 (dated by TCRdb to between 2020 and 2021). The study in broad terms: Samples covering the acute and convalescent phases of COVID-19 were provided by collaborators in the United States, Italy and Spain. The material from the prospective study consisted of cDNA or gDNA derived from T cells, B-cell-depleted T cells, or PBMCs. Subjects who had been exposed to COVID-19, were actively infected with it, or had recovered from it provided the deeply sampled blood TCRbeta repertoires that made up the dataset. The repertoires were released in a freely available public database meant as a resource for research on the immune response to SARS-CoV-2. The samples were drawn from the first 160 participants of the ongoing ImmuneRACE study and from about 1,200 subjects provided by 6 global collaborators. A de-identified subject ID, COVID-19 status, age in years and sex were almost always included in the sample metadata. HLA class I and class II types, where available, came from metadata supplied by the sample provider rather than from assay-based typing.

This clone was detected only a few times. No antigen is known for it. No base quality information exists; no much larger clone differs at one position. The collaborating institutions used their own protocols to collect whole blood in K2EDTA tubes. Collaborator samples were shipped for TCRbeta analysis as frozen whole blood, isolated PBMCs, or DNA extracted from either sample type. The CDR3 runs 15 residues from the cysteine to the phenylalanine. The sequence is cut down to CDR3 DNA, 45 bases in frame from base 1. The germline V gene (reference sequence) provides CDR1 LNHDA and CDR2 SQIVND. Clipping removes 8 bases from V and 6 bases from J, with 8 as the unmatched junction base count. TCRbeta CDR3 regions were amplified from genomic DNA using the immunoSEQ Assay, a bias-controlled multiplex PCR. Concerning the study's data processing: Within the assay, amplification of reference gene primers was used to estimate how many nucleated cells each sample contained. Sequence reads were collapsed and filtered to measure the absolute abundance of every unique TCRbeta CDR3 rearrangement. For each sample, productive Simpson clonality was calculated by taking the square root of Simpson's diversity index across productive rearrangements. This is the immuneACCESS table as TCRdb keeps it, with only in-frame sequences that have V and J called. A part of the clones is gone; compared with another copy, unresolved V genes explain less than half, and the rest is unexplained. D and trimming were read from the DNA, whereas the V and J calls and clone size are those reported in that table. The sample table records fewer than 70,000 clones; 75% to 90% of these occur just once. The ten largest account for roughly 8% of the sample.

The study at large found these results: Clinical and demographic metadata were provided uncurated, with the amount varying by source and participant.

The chain joins TRBV19 to TRBJ2-2; TRBD2 agrees with 11 junctional bases. The TCR comes from a woman aged 65 to 85 with active COVID-19. Sequencing was carried out using peripheral blood. The CDR3 here reads CASQTSGKGSGELFF. In nucleotide form, the sequence is TGTGCCAGTCAGACTAGCGGGAAAGGATCCGGGGAGCTGTTTTTT.